These 2 T cell receptor beta chains originate from one sample sequenced in a study of T cell responses to AZD1222 COVID-19 vaccine. Measured with immunoSEQ multiplex PCR; TCRdb has only the in-frame clones, and not every one. There are roughly 150,000 clones in the sample; roughly 90% occur only once, and around 5.5% lies in the top ten. Sequenced material: peripheral blood, taken on day 0 of AZD1222 vaccination. The receptors come from an adult in good health.

The rearrangement joins TRBV30 to TRBJ1-3; 8 bases map to TRBD1. The CDR3 length is 15 residues. The germline V gene encodes CDR1 GTSNPN and CDR2 SVGIG (reference sequence). J gave up 2 bases and V 1 base, and 4 bases lay outside the gene matches. The CDR3 here is CAWSAGQGAGNTIYF. The CDR3 DNA reads as TGTGCCTGGAGTGCCGGACAGGGTGCTGGAAACACCATATATTTT.

V usage is TRBV3-1 (or the pseudogene TRBV3-2) and J usage is TRBJ1-6; D is undetermined. The CDR3 covers 12 residues. The V gene's germline CDR1 is LGHDT and CDR2 YNNKEL (reference sequence). Trimming removed 4 bases at V and 2 bases at J, with 0 bases between. This CDR3 is CASSPYNSPLHF. CDR3 coding DNA: TGTGCCAGCAGCCCCTATAATTCACCCCTCCACTTT.